Presented here are 29 T cell receptor beta chains from one specimen sequenced in a study of cytomegalovirus exposure and HLA in healthy donors. 60 Vbeta and 13 Jbeta primers were used in PCR. Profiling relied on immunoSEQ multiplex PCR, and the TCRdb table lists in-frame clones only, not all of them. The sample has 150,000 to 200,000 clones, 75% to 80% seen once; the top ten hold 11% to 15%. The specimen was PBMCs. These receptors came from a man aged 45-65 years in good health and CMV-seropositive.

DNA for the CDR3: TGTGCCAGCAGTGAAGCGCAGGTCCTGGGGGGTGGCTACACCTTC. It is translated as CASSEAQVLGGGYTF. The J gene is TRBJ1-2, the V gene TRBV6-1; TRBD1 is a possible D gene (5 bases). Trimming removed 0 bases from V and 7 bases from J, with 15 bases in between. This CDR3 contains 15 residues. Per germline, CDR1 MNHNS and CDR2 SASEGT.

J is TRBJ2-2 and V is TRBV5-6; a possible D gene is TRBD2 (6 bases). CDR1 and CDR2 from the germline V gene are SGHDT and YYEEEE. Trimming cost V 0 bases and J 6 bases, with 12 bases left between them. The CDR3 totals 15 residues. The CDR3, as DNA: TGTGCCAGCAGCTTGGGGCTACTAGCTCCCGGGGAGCTGTTTTTT. This gives the protein CASSLGLLAPGELFF.

This sequence joins TRBV6-5 and TRBJ1-3; the D is unclear. V dropped 4 bases and J dropped 0 bases, with 13 bases sitting between them. This CDR3 contains 16 residues. Germline CDR1 and CDR2: MNHEY and SVGAGI. DNA for the CDR3: TGTGCCAGCAGTTCCTCTACATCCGTCTCTGGAAACACCATATATTTT. It is translated as CASSSSTSVSGNTIYF.

The V and J genes are TRBV5-1 and TRBJ2-1; D remains unclear. Trimming took 4 bases from V and 0 from J, leaving 17 bases between them. The CDR3 length is 17 residues. CDR1 and CDR2 from the germline V gene are SGHRS and YFSETQ. The CDR3 loop reads CASSQTLRMSSYNEQFF. The DNA of the CDR3 is TGCGCCAGCAGCCAAACCCTCAGGATGAGCTCCTACAATGAGCAGTTCTTC.

The chain employs TRBV7-2 and TRBJ1-6; D is undetermined. The germline V gene encodes CDR1 SGHTA and CDR2 FQGNSA. The CDR3 spans 12 residues. V lost 5 bases to trimming and J lost 11 bases, with 10 bases between them. The DNA of the CDR3 is TGTGCCAGCAGCCTCGACAAGACACCCCTCCACTTT. Protein product: CASSLDKTPLHF. Based on the CDR3 plus reference TRBV7-2 and TRBJ1-6, the full variable domain is GAGVSQSPSNKVTEKGKDVELRCDPISGHTALYWYRQSLGQGLEFLIYFQGNSAPDKSGLPSDRFSAERTGGSVSTLTIQRTQQEDSAVYLCASSLDKTPLHFGNGTRLTVT.

The table lists this clone with a few counts. V and J are TRBV5-6 and TRBJ2-7, with 8 bases identical to TRBD1. The CDR3 is 14 residues long. V was clipped by 7 bases and J by 5 bases; unmatched bases: 11. Germline V gives CDR1 SGHDT, CDR2 YYEEEE. DNA for the CDR3: TGTGCCAGCGGGGAGACAGGGGTTAGCGACGAGCAGTACTTC. This sequence encodes CASGETGVSDEQYF.

The chain joins TRBV5-6 to TRBJ1-1; no reliable D call. This CDR3 region has 13 residues. From germline, CDR1 is SGHDT and CDR2 YYEEEE. Trimming took off 1 base at V and 0 bases at J, with 4 bases between the two ends. The chain's CDR3 is CASSLSMNTEAFF. In DNA form, the CDR3 reads TGTGCCAGCAGCTTGTCTATGAACACTGAAGCTTTCTTT.

This clone has a handful of counts. The chain couples TRBV27 to TRBJ2-2, with TRBD1 matching over 9 bases. Germline lookup yields CDR1 MNHEY and CDR2 SMNVEV (reference sequence). The CDR3 sequence is 19 residues long. Trimming at V came to 1 base and at J to 3 bases, leaving 12 bases not matched to a gene. The CDR3 region has the DNA TGTGCCAGCAGTTTATTTTCATCCGGGACAGGGTCTCACACCGGGGAGCTGTTTTTT. Its protein product is CASSLFSSGTGSHTGELFF.

The chain carries TRBV5-4 and TRBJ2-5, with 13 bases fitting TRBD2. V trimming: 4 bases; J trimming: 1 base; junction bases outside the gene matches: 4. The germline V gene has CDR1 SGHNT and CDR2 YYREEE (reference sequence). The CDR3 totals 16 residues. The CDR3 spells CASSIRLAGGQETQYF. The CDR3 bases are TGTGCCAGCAGCATAAGACTAGCGGGGGGCCAAGAGACCCAGTACTTC.

Concerning this clone: The sample carries other DNA sequences with the same CDR3. V and J are TRBV5-6 and TRBJ1-1; 7 nucleotides align to TRBD1. Germline V gene lookup returns CDR1 SGHDT and CDR2 YYEEEE. V dropped 0 bases and J dropped 2; count of bases not matched to a gene: 1. The CDR3 loop spans 14 amino acids. The CDR3 is CASSLGTGNTEAFF. The CDR3, as DNA: TGTGCCAGCAGCTTGGGGACAGGTAACACTGAAGCTTTCTTT.

The V and J genes are TRBV5-1 and TRBJ2-6, with D tentatively TRBD2 (5 bases). Germline V CDR1 and CDR2: SGHRS, YFSETQ. The CDR3 extends over 17 amino acids. The V and J ends lost 3 bases and 0 bases respectively, with 13 bases between them. CDR3 sequence (DNA): TGCGCCAGCAGCTCGGCGGGTTTGAGCTCTGGGGCCAACGTCCTGACTTTC. Encoded protein: CASSSAGLSSGANVLTF. The full variable domain, its missing parts supplied by reference TRBV5-1 and TRBJ2-6, is KAGVTQTPRYLIKTRGQQVTLSCSPISGHRSVSWYQQTPGQGLQFLFEYFSETQRNKGNFPGRFSGRQFSNSRSEMNVSTLELGDSALYLCASSSAGLSSGANVLTFGAGSRLTVL.

The rearrangement links TRBV27 to TRBJ1-2; perhaps TRBD1 as D (6 bases). The ends were cut back, 3 bases at V and 3 bases at J, with 14 bases in the middle. The CDR3 runs 15 residues. In germline, CDR1 is MNHEY, CDR2 SMNVEV (reference sequence). The CDR3 nucleotides read TGTGCCAGCAGTTTCACCCCAGGGGACGACTATGGCTACACCTTC. Protein product: CASSFTPGDDYGYTF.

The chain has TRBV19 and TRBJ1-1; possibly TRBD1 for D (5 bases). V gave up 8 bases and J gave up 4 bases, with 8 bases separating them. The CDR3 contains 11 residues. Germline CDR1 reads LNHDA; CDR2 reads SQIVND (reference sequence). The CDR3 here is CASLGGTEAFF. The CDR3 bases are TGTGCCAGTTTGGGGGGCACTGAAGCTTTCTTT.

In this sample, this clone turned up a few times. No conserved phenylalanine or tryptophan is present at the end of the CDR3, so a read error is the likely explanation. The DNA is omitted, as the CDR3 cannot be located on it reliably, and the CDR3 follows TCRdb's listing. J is TRBJ1-2 and V is TRBV5-6; the table gives TRBD1 as D, unverified against the DNA. From its first to its last residue, the CDR3 has 14 amino acids. CDR1 SGHDT and CDR2 YYEEEE come from the germline V gene. CDR3 amino acids: CASSLGTGATADRN.

V usage is TRBV6-5 and J usage is TRBJ1-5; maybe TRBD1 (6 bases). The V and J ends lost 4 bases and 3 bases respectively, with 10 bases between them. Germline CDR1 MNHEY, CDR2 SVGAGI. The CDR3 is 14 amino acids. CDR3: CASSSQGINQPQHF. CDR3 bases: TGTGCCAGCAGTTCCCAGGGGATCAATCAGCCCCAGCATTTT.

The chain carries TRBV29-1 and TRBJ2-6, with 8 bases lining up with TRBD2. This CDR3 has 14 residues. V dropped 4 bases and J dropped 8; count of bases not matched to a gene: 7. Germline lookup yields CDR1 SQVTM and CDR2 ANQGSEA. DNA of the CDR3: TGCAGCGTTGTTAGCGGGACGAGGACCAACGTCCTGACTTTC. Protein: CSVVSGTRTNVLTF.

The chain employs TRBV4-2 and TRBJ2-1; D unclear. CDR3 size: 13 residues. V was shortened by 2 bases and J by 10 bases, with 12 bases between the two germline ends. CDR1 LGHNA and CDR2 YNFKEQ come from the germline V gene. The DNA for the CDR3 is TGTGCCAGCAGCCAACAAAGACTCGGGGAGCAGTTCTTC. Translating gives CASSQQRLGEQFF.

The V gene is TRBV11-3, the J gene TRBJ2-2, with a weak D call TRBD1 (5 bases). Trimming pared 5 bases from V and 6 bases from J, leaving 16 bases between. The CDR3 spans 15 residues. The germline V gene encodes CDR1 SGHNT and CDR2 YENEEA. CDR3 in DNA: TGTGCCAGCAGCCTTTATCAGGGATCCGCCGGGGAGCTGTTTTTT. It is translated as CASSLYQGSAGELFF. The complete variable domain, with remaining parts taken from reference TRBV11-3 and TRBJ2-2, reads EAGVVQSPRYKIIEKKQPVAFWCNPISGHNTLYWYLQNLGQGPELLIRYENEEAVDDSQLPKDRFSAERLKGVDSTLKIQPAELGDSAVYLCASSLYQGSAGELFFGEGSRLTVL.

This rearrangement joins TRBV14 to TRBJ2-3; 8 positions agree with TRBD2. The V segment lost 2 bases and the J segment 1 base; nucleotides outside the gene matches: 2. In germline, CDR1 is SGHDN, CDR2 FVKESK. CDR3 length: 15 amino acids. This CDR3 is CASSQFGGGTDTQYF. The CDR3 DNA reads TGTGCCAGCAGCCAATTCGGGGGGGGCACAGATACGCAGTATTTT.

The chain's CDR3 is CASSLGYGEETQYF. The CDR3 nucleotides read TGTGCCAGCAGCTTGGGGTACGGAGAAGAGACCCAGTACTTC. The chain links TRBV5-5 to TRBJ2-5; D is uncertain. Germline-derived CDR1 and CDR2 are SGHKS and YYEKEE (reference sequence). This CDR3 is 14 amino acids long. V dropped 0 bases and J dropped 3 bases, with 9 bases sitting between them. Filled out from reference TRBV5-5 and TRBJ2-5, the complete variable domain reads DAGVTQSPTHLIKTRGQQVTLRCSPISGHKSVSWYQQVLGQGPQFIFQYYEKEERGRGNFPDRFSARQFPNYSSELNVNALLLGDSALYLCASSLGYGEETQYFGPGTRLLVL.

The chain couples TRBV10-2 to TRBJ2-6; 7 bases are a match to TRBD1. This CDR3 has 18 residues. Trimming took 3 bases from V and 0 from J; bases not matched to a gene: 8. CDR1 and CDR2 from the germline V gene are WSHSY and SAAADI. The CDR3 loop is CASSDLTRTGSGANVLTF. The DNA for the CDR3 is TGCGCCAGCAGTGACCTGACAAGGACAGGCTCTGGGGCCAACGTCCTGACTTTC.

The chain has TRBV18 and TRBJ2-7, with TRBD1 identical over 7 bases. V shed 2 bases and J 2 bases; nucleotides not matched to a gene: 9. Germline V gene sequence: CDR1 KGHSH, CDR2 LQKENI. The CDR3 spans 16 residues. The CDR3 nucleotides are TGTGCCAGCTCACCAATCGACAGGGTCTCACCCTACGAGCAGTACTTC. Translated, it gives CASSPIDRVSPYEQYF.

V gene TRBV2 combines with J gene TRBJ1-6, with TRBD1 as a possible D gene (5 bases). The CDR3 runs to 15 residues. Germline lookup yields CDR1 SNHLY and CDR2 FYNNEI. Trimming took 6 bases from V and 7 from J, leaving 16 bases between them. This chain's CDR3 is CASRPRGVMNSPLHF. Written as DNA, the CDR3 is TGTGCCAGCAGACCTCGGGGGGTGATGAATTCACCCCTCCACTTT.

This clone was recorded a few times. The V gene is TRBV19, the J gene TRBJ2-7; D is perhaps TRBD1 (6 bases). Germline CDR1 is LNHDA and CDR2 is SQIVND (reference sequence). Trimming left V 3 bases short and J 2 bases short, with 11 bases between. The CDR3 totals 14 residues. The CDR3 nucleotides are TGTGCCAGTAGTATGCGGACAGCAGCCTACGAGCAGTACTTC. Translation gives CASSMRTAAYEQYF.

The chain recombines TRBV5-6 with TRBJ2-5; D gene unclear. The germline V and J ends were trimmed by 7 bases and 5 bases, with 9 bases remaining between them. Germline CDR1 and CDR2: SGHDT and YYEEEE. CDR3 length: 11 amino acids. CDR3 in DNA: TGTGCCAGCGGGCTCCGGGAGACCCAGTACTTC. It yields the protein CASGLRETQYF.

This clone was seen more than once but under ten times. This chain links TRBV6-5 with TRBJ1-6; 7 bases are a match to TRBD1. V lost 2 bases and J lost 10; bases outside the gene matches: 5. This CDR3 spans 14 amino acids. Germline V CDR1 and CDR2: MNHEY, SVGAGI. CDR3 in DNA: TGTGCCAGCAGTTACCGGGACAGTAACTCACCCCTCCACTTT. Translation gives CASSYRDSNSPLHF.

The rearrangement links TRBV27 to TRBJ1-1; D is unclear. This CDR3 comprises 15 residues. The germline V gene encodes CDR1 MNHEY and CDR2 SMNVEV (reference sequence). Trimming left V 2 bases short and J 0 bases short, with 10 bases between. CDR3 sequence (DNA): TGTGCCAGCAGTTTAGCAAAGAACATGAACACTGAAGCTTTCTTT. As protein: CASSLAKNMNTEAFF.

The genes are TRBV5-1 and TRBJ2-1; 7 bases fit TRBD2. V dropped 4 bases and J dropped 1; count of bases not matched to a gene: 5. This CDR3 region has 15 residues. Germline CDR1 SGHRS, CDR2 YFSETQ. The CDR3: CASSPLAESYNEQFF. The CDR3 nucleotides read TGCGCCAGCAGCCCCCTAGCGGAGTCCTACAATGAGCAGTTCTTC.

The chain carries TRBV6-6 and TRBJ1-3; 7 positions match TRBD1. Germline lookup yields CDR1 MNHNY and CDR2 SVGAGI (reference sequence). This CDR3 has 16 residues. The V and J ends lost 2 bases and 0 bases, in that order; junction bases with no gene match: 4. The CDR3 DNA sequence: TGTGCCAGCAGTTACGCTGAGGGGGCCTCTGGAAACACCATATATTTT. It specifies CASSYAEGASGNTIYF.